This TCR beta chain stems from a study of blood T cell repertoires in COVID-19. The wider study: Nucleic acid was either cDNA or gDNA, and it came from T cells, B-cell-depleted T cells, or PBMCs.

Original methodology: It was from reference gene primer amplification that nucleated cell counts were estimated. This table comes from immunoSEQ multiplex PCR, and its TCRdb copy is limited to in-frame clones, with some not included. The V and J calls and the clone size are those of that table, but D and trimming were determined from the DNA. The table has around 200,000 clones, about 87% seen once. Looked up from germline, CDR1 is SGDLS and CDR2 is YYNGEE. The CDR3 consists of 15 residues. After removal of 3 bases from V and 6 bases from J, the junction contained 5 bases not matched to a gene. The sequence was obtained from a man aged 25-45 years who had recovered from COVID-19. Input material: PBMCs or T cells enriched from blood (not recorded which). The V gene is TRBV9, the J gene TRBJ2-2; TRBD2 matches 10 bases. The CDR3 bases are TGTGCCAGCAGCGGAACTAGCGGGGCGTCCGGGGAGCTGTTTTTT. It specifies CASSGTSGASGELFF.